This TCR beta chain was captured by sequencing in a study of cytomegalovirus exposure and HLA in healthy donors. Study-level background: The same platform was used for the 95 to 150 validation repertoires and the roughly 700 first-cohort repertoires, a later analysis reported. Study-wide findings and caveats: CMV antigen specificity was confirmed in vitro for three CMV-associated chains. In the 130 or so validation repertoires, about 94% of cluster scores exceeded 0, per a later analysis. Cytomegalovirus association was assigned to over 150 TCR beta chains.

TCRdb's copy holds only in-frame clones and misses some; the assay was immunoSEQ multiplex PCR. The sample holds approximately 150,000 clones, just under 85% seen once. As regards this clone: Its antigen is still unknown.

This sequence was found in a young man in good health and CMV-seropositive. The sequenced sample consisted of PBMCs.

CDR3 sequence reads: CASSFQDRAGSNEQFF. CDR3 sequence (DNA): TGCGCCAGCAGCTTTCAGGACAGGGCAGGTTCGAATGAGCAGTTCTTC. This chain uses TRBV5-1 with TRBJ2-1; 8 bases agree with TRBD1. The CDR3 is 16 residues long. Trimming cost V 2 bases and J 7 bases; bases outside gene matches: 11. Germline V lookup: CDR1 SGHRS, CDR2 YFSETQ.